This TCR beta chain was obtained from a study of cytomegalovirus exposure and HLA in healthy donors. Study summary: Early released data comprised 80 million to 90 million unique TCRs from HLA-typed donors.

To note about this clone: Its antigen is currently unknown.

The PCR was carried out with 60 Vbeta primers and 13 Jbeta primers. The repertoire was sequenced with immunoSEQ multiplex PCR; TCRdb's copy has only in-frame clones and lacks some. The data contain under 75,000 clones, roughly 89% of them seen just once; the ten biggest clones take up 2%. Unmatched junction bases numbered 5, after V lost 0 bases and J lost 7 bases. CDR3 length: 15 amino acids. General study points: The study listed roughly 160 cytomegalovirus-associated TCR beta chains. When analyzed later, the rates of TCR association showed variation by HLA locus, with DRB1 the most and HLA-C the fewest. In a later analysis, several top co-occurrence clusters appeared linked to parvovirus B19, influenza, CMV and Epstein-Barr virus.

The source of this sequence is a woman younger than 45 in good health and CMV-seronegative. Material: PBMCs. The rearrangement links TRBV5-3 to TRBJ2-1; 9 positions match TRBD1. TRBV5-3 is identified as an open reading frame with a role that is uncertain. The CDR3 reads CARSLAGTGINEQFF. CDR3 sequence (DNA): TGTGCCAGAAGCTTGGCCGGGACAGGGATTAATGAGCAGTTCTTC.